This T cell receptor beta chain was obtained from a study of T cell responses to AZD1222 COVID-19 vaccine. Sequenced by immunoSEQ multiplex PCR; TCRdb stores in-frame clones only, minus some. The sample lists 90,000 to 130,000 clones; 70% to 90% were seen once. This CDR3 region has 13 residues. Germline CDR1 is SGHRS and CDR2 is YFSETQ. The ends were cut back, 4 bases at V and 4 bases at J, with 10 bases in the middle. The material was peripheral blood, obtained on day 0 of AZD1222 vaccination. This receptor was identified in an adult in good health. The chain employs TRBV5-1 and TRBJ2-3, with D perhaps matching TRBD2 (5 bases). The CDR3 protein is CASSGEGADTQYF. The CDR3 nucleotides read TGCGCCAGCAGCGGCGAGGGTGCAGATACGCAGTATTTT. Drawing the rest from reference TRBV5-1 and TRBJ2-3, the complete variable domain is KAGVTQTPRYLIKTRGQQVTLSCSPISGHRSVSWYQQTPGQGLQFLFEYFSETQRNKGNFPGRFSGRQFSNSRSEMNVSTLELGDSALYLCASSGEGADTQYFGPGTRLTVL.